The sample holds a few counts of the clone carrying this T cell receptor (beta chain). This CDR3 has 12 amino acids. Trimming removed 3 bases from V and 4 bases from J, with 7 bases in between. Germline values: CDR1 SGHVS, CDR2 FNYEAQ. The sample originates from a study of naive and memory T cell subsets. Two oligonucleotides, mixed equimolar, formed the beta constant-region primer covering TRBC1 and TRBC2. The ligated cDNA underwent four PCR rounds using SP2 and nested alpha and beta constant-region primers. TCRdb fed the UMI-ligation and nested PCR reads into MiXCR, producing one record per CDR3 protein. The sample contains 95,000 to 150,000 distinct CDR3 sequences, about 36% of which appear only once.

The V call is TRBV7-6, the J call TRBJ2-7; D unresolved. This sequence was found in a human donor in good health. Sequenced sample: central memory CD4+ T cells from blood. The CDR3 coding sequence is TGTGCCAGCAGCTTTTCGAAGTACGAGCAGTACTTC. Amino acids: CASSFSKYEQYF.